Reported below is one T cell receptor beta chain. Its antigen remains unknown. This record comes from a study of neoadjuvant nivolumab and ipilimumab in lung cancer. Study-wide results and caveats: Compared with tumor-adjacent uninvolved lung, resected tumors showed greater richness and clonality.

This CDR3 is 17 amino acids long. J was trimmed by 0 bases and V by 5 bases; bases with no gene match: 8. Germline CDR1 and CDR2: SGHTA and FQGNSA. Using immunoSEQ multiplex PCR, the repertoire was profiled, and TCRdb retains in-frame clones only, with some absent. The table has 30,000 to 35,000 clones, 90% seen once. This clonotype was obtained from an adult with non-small cell lung cancer. V usage is TRBV7-2 and J usage is TRBJ2-2; 8 positions agree with TRBD2. This specimen consisted of peripheral blood, obtained after neoadjuvant nivolumab, alone or with ipilimumab, at or shortly before surgery. The CDR3, as DNA: TGTGCCAGCAGCGAGGATAGCGGGGCCCCGAACACCGGGGAGCTGTTTTTT. It encodes CASSEDSGAPNTGELFF.